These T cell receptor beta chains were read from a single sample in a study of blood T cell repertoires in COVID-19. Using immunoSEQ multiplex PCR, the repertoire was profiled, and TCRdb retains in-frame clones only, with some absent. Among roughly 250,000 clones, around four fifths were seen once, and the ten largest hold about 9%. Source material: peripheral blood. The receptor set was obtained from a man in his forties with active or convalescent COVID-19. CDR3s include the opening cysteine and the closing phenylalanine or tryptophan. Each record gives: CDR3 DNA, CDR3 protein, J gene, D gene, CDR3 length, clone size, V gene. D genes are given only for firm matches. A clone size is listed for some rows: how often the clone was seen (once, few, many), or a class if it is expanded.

TGCAGCGTTGAAGGGGGAGCTATGTTCGATGAGCAGTTCTTC | CSVEGGAMFDEQFF | TRBJ2-1 | NA | 14 | NA | TRBV29-1
TGTGCCACCTCGGACACGGCATACTCTGGAAACACCATATATTTT | CATSDTAYSGNTIYF | TRBJ1-3 | NA | 15 | NA | TRBV19
TGTGCCAGCAGTCCGTGGACAGGCAAAGCTTTCTTT | CASSPWTGKAFF | TRBJ1-1 | TRBD1 | 12 | NA | TRBV25-1
TGTGCCAGCAGGGGAACAGGAGATAGGCAGCCCCAGCATTTT | CASRGTGDRQPQHF | TRBJ1-5 | NA | 14 | NA | TRBV11-2
TGCGCCAGCAGCTTGGGCTACGGAGGTGTAGAGACCCAGTACTTC | CASSLGYGGVETQYF | TRBJ2-5 | NA | 15 | NA | TRBV5-1
TGTGCCAGCAGTTACGGAGCGGGAGGGGCCTACGAGCAGTACTTC | CASSYGAGGAYEQYF | TRBJ2-7 | TRBD2 | 15 | once | TRBV6-5
TGTGCCAGCAGCCAAGATCGTGTGTTAGCCAAAAACATTCAGTACTTC | CASSQDRVLAKNIQYF | TRBJ2-4 | NA | 16 | NA | TRBV3-1/TRBV3-2
TGTGCCATCAGTGAAGGGACAGGGGGCCGTACTGAAGCTTTCTTT | CAISEGTGGRTEAFF | TRBJ1-1 | TRBD1 | 15 | few | TRBV10-3
TGTGCCAGCTCACCCTCACTTAATGAAAAACTGTTTTTT | CASSPSLNEKLFF | TRBJ1-4 | NA | 13 | few | TRBV18
TGTGCCAGCTCACCACCGACAGGGACGGGAGTCTACGAGCAGTACTTC | CASSPPTGTGVYEQYF | TRBJ2-7 | NA | 16 | NA | TRBV18
TGTGCCAGCAGTTTATCAGCGGGTATTTACACAGATACGCAGTATTTT | CASSLSAGIYTDTQYF | TRBJ2-3 | NA | 16 | NA | TRBV28
TGTGCCAGCAGCCTGGGACAGGGGGCAAATGAGCAGTACTTC | CASSLGQGANEQYF | TRBJ2-7 | TRBD1 | 14 | NA | TRBV7-9
TGTGCCAGCAGGCTGGGACTAGCGGGAAAAGAGACCCAGTACTTC | CASRLGLAGKETQYF | TRBJ2-5 | TRBD2 | 15 | NA | TRBV2
TGTGCCAGCAGTGAAGACCCGACAGGCAATCAGCCCCAGCATTTT | CASSEDPTGNQPQHF | TRBJ1-5 | NA | 15 | NA | TRBV6-1
TGTGCCAGCAGCTTCACCGGGGGGACTGAAGCTTTCTTT | CASSFTGGTEAFF | TRBJ1-1 | NA | 13 | NA | TRBV5-8
TGTGCCAGCAGCTGGGCAGACCCTAACACCGGGGAGCTGTTTTTT | CASSWADPNTGELFF | TRBJ2-2 | NA | 15 | once | TRBV7-3
TGTGCCAGTAGTATAAGGGACACTAGCTATGGCTACACCTTC | CASSIRDTSYGYTF | TRBJ1-2 | NA | 14 | NA | TRBV19
TGTGCCAGCAGCGCCTCAGGGTGGAACTCTTACAATGAGCAGTTCTTC | CASSASGWNSYNEQFF | TRBJ2-1 | NA | 16 | NA | TRBV7-6
TGTGCCAGCAGTTTAGGTGGGAGAACTAATGAAAAACTGTTTTTT | CASSLGGRTNEKLFF | TRBJ1-4 | NA | 15 | NA | TRBV28
TGTGCCTGGAGGAGTTATGCGGGCCGTTCAACTAATGAAAAACTGTTTTTT | CAWRSYAGRSTNEKLFF | TRBJ1-4 | NA | 17 | NA | TRBV30
TGTGCCAGCCAGACTAGTCCGTACGAGCAGTACTTC | CASQTSPYEQYF | TRBJ2-7 | NA | 12 | NA | TRBV6-5
TGCAGCCTCTCTGGGGCTTCTCCGACCCTTCAAGAGACCCAGTACTTC | CSLSGASPTLQETQYF | TRBJ2-5 | NA | 16 | once | TRBV29-1
TGTGCCAGCTCACGGGACAGAACTAATGAAAAACTGTTTTTT | CASSRDRTNEKLFF | TRBJ1-4 | TRBD1 | 14 | few | TRBV18
TGTGCCTGGAGTGCGGGGGGCCGAGGAACTGAAGCTTTCTTT | CAWSAGGRGTEAFF | TRBJ1-1 | NA | 14 | NA | TRBV30
TGTGCCAGCAGCTCGGACAGTAAATACTACGAGCAGTACTTC | CASSSDSKYYEQYF | TRBJ2-7 | NA | 14 | NA | TRBV7-6
TGTGCCAGCAGCTCCGATCCGGGACTCTACGAGCAGTACTTC | CASSSDPGLYEQYF | TRBJ2-7 | NA | 14 | NA | TRBV7-9
TGTGCCAGCAGCTTTAGGGGTCCCCCGAACACTGAAGCTTTCTTT | CASSFRGPPNTEAFF | TRBJ1-1 | NA | 15 | NA | TRBV5-5
TGCAGCGCCAGGTTGATGAACACTGAAGCTTTCTTT | CSARLMNTEAFF | TRBJ1-1 | NA | 12 | NA | TRBV29-1
TGCAGCGGACGGGAGGGGGCAGTAGCGGGAGGATCCGGGGAGCTGTTTTTT | CSGREGAVAGGSGELFF | TRBJ2-2 | TRBD2 | 17 | once | TRBV29-1
TGTGCCAGCAATAGCGGGGGAGATAGCACAGATACGCAGTATTTT | CASNSGGDSTDTQYF | TRBJ2-3 | TRBD2 | 15 | NA | TRBV5-4
TGTGCCAGCAGTTCTTCCTTCTATGGCTACACCTTC | CASSSSFYGYTF | TRBJ1-2 | NA | 12 | NA | TRBV12-3/TRBV12-4
TGTGCCAGCAGTGAATTCGGACAGGCATCCTATGGCTACACCTTC | CASSEFGQASYGYTF | TRBJ1-2 | TRBD1 | 15 | NA | TRBV6-1
TGTGCCAGCACCACCGGGACAGCCTACGAGCAGTACTTC | CASTTGTAYEQYF | TRBJ2-7 | TRBD1 | 13 | NA | TRBV25-1
TGTGCCAGCTCACCGAACGAGGACACTGAAGCTTTCTTT | CASSPNEDTEAFF | TRBJ1-1 | NA | 13 | NA | TRBV18
TGTGCCAGCAGCCCAGGGGCTAGCGGGCGTGGTAATGAGCAGTTCTTC | CASSPGASGRGNEQFF | TRBJ2-1 | TRBD2 | 16 | once | TRBV11-2
TGTGCCAGCAGTTACTCAGGGGAGGGCGAAAAACTGTTTTTT | CASSYSGEGEKLFF | TRBJ1-4 | NA | 14 | NA | TRBV6-2/TRBV6-3
TGTGCCAGCAGCTTAGCGTTAGGGGGCTCTATAGGAAACACCATATATTTT | CASSLALGGSIGNTIYF | TRBJ1-3 | TRBD1 | 17 | NA | TRBV7-2
TGCAGTGCTAGTGATGGGGGGGTAGGGGAAAAACTGTTTTTT | CSASDGGVGEKLFF | TRBJ1-4 | NA | 14 | NA | TRBV20-1
TGTGCCAGCAGTCCGGGTACAGATACGCAGTATTTT | CASSPGTDTQYF | TRBJ2-3 | NA | 12 | NA | TRBV7-9
TGTGCCAGCAGCCCGTCGACAGAGTCGAACACTGAAGCTTTCTTT | CASSPSTESNTEAFF | TRBJ1-1 | NA | 15 | NA | TRBV11-3
TGTGCCAGCAGTGAATGGGGGCCCGACTATGGCTACACCTTC | CASSEWGPDYGYTF | TRBJ1-2 | NA | 14 | NA | TRBV2